Listed below are T cell receptor beta chains from one sample, sequenced in a study of blood T cell repertoires in COVID-19. The protocol was immunoSEQ multiplex PCR, while the TCRdb copy is restricted to in-frame clones and leaves out a portion. The table shows 200,000 to 300,000 clones, with roughly 76% occurring only once. The sample was peripheral blood. These TCRs come from an elderly woman with COVID-19, enrolled during active disease. The CDR3 runs from the conserved cysteine through the conserved F or W. The D gene is left open where the match is weak. Some rows mark clone size as missing; the rest say once, few, many or name a class of expanded clone.

TRBV7-2,-,-,TRBJ2-1,CASSANNEQFF,TGTGCCAGCAGCGCGAACAATGAGCAGTTCTTC
TRBV5-4,TRBD2,-,TRBJ2-4,CASSRGDLKNIQYF,TGTGCCAGCAGCCGGGGGGACTTAAAAAACATTCAGTACTTC
TRBV7-9,-,few,TRBJ2-2,CAGLRANTGELFF,TGTGCCGGCCTGCGGGCTAACACCGGGGAGCTGTTTTTT
TRBV5-1,TRBD1,-,TRBJ2-1,CASSYGTGGSNEQFF,TGCGCCAGCTCCTATGGGACAGGGGGATCCAATGAGCAGTTCTTC
TRBV28,TRBD1,-,TRBJ1-6,CASSFSMTGNNSPLHF,TGTGCCAGCAGTTTTTCCATGACAGGGAATAATTCACCCCTCCACTTT
TRBV24-1,-,-,TRBJ1-4,CATSDRTSGEKLFF,TGTGCCACCAGTGATCGGACCTCGGGGGAAAAACTGTTTTTT
TRBV7-8,-,-,TRBJ2-1,CASSLDLTYNEQFF,TGTGCCAGCAGCTTAGACTTAACCTACAATGAGCAGTTCTTC
TRBV7-2,-,-,TRBJ1-2,CASSGRGGGYALFGYTF,TGTGCCAGCAGCGGGCGGGGAGGGGGATACGCCTTATTTGGCTACACCTTC
TRBV2,-,-,TRBJ1-3,CASSLFAGASGNTIYF,TGTGCCAGCAGTTTATTCGCGGGGGCGTCTGGAAACACCATATATTTT
TRBV7-2,-,-,TRBJ1-1,CASSFLQQNTEAFF,TGTGCCAGCAGCTTCTTACAGCAGAACACTGAAGCTTTCTTT
TRBV18,TRBD1,-,TRBJ1-1,CASSPTTGGTEAFF,TGTGCCAGCTCACCCACCACAGGGGGAACTGAAGCTTTCTTT